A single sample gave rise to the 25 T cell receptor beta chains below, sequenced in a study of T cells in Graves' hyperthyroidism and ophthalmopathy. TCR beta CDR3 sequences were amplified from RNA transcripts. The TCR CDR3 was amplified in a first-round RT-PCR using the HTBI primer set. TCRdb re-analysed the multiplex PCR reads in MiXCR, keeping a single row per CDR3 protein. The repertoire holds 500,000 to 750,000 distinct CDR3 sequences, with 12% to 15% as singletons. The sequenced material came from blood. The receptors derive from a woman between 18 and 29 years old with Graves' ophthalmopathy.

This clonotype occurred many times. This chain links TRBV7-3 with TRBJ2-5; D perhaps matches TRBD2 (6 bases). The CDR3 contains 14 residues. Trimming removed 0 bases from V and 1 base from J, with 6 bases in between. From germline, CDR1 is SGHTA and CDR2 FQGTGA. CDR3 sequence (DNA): TGTGCCAGCAGCTTAACGGGACTCCAAGAGACCCAGTACTTC. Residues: CASSLTGLQETQYF.

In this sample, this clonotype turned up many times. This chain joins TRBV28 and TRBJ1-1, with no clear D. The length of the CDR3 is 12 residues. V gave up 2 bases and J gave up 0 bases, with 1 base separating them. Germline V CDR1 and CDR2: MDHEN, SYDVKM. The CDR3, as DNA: TGTGCCAGCAGTTTAATGAACACTGAAGCTTTCTTT. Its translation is CASSLMNTEAFF.

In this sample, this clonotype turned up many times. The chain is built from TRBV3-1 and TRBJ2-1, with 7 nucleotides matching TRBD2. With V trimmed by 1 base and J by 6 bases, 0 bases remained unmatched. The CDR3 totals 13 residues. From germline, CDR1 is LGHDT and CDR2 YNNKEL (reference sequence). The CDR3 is CASSQVAGNEQFF. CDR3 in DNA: TGTGCCAGCAGCCAAGTAGCGGGCAATGAGCAGTTCTTC.

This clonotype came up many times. CDR3 coding DNA: TGCAGCGTTGTGGGCAGCACTAACTATGGCTACACCTTC. This encodes CSVVGSTNYGYTF. V is TRBV29-1 and J is TRBJ1-2; D gene ambiguous. Germline V CDR1 and CDR2: SQVTM, ANQGSEA. V was shortened by 4 bases and J by 0 bases, with 9 bases between the two germline ends. The CDR3 is made up of 13 amino acids.

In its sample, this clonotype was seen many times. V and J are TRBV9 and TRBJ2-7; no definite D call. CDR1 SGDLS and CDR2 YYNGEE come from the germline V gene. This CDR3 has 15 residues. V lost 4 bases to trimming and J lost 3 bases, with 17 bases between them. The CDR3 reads CASSPSGLAHYEQYF. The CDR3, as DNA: TGTGCCAGCAGCCCCTCTGGGCTCGCCCACTACGAGCAGTACTTC.

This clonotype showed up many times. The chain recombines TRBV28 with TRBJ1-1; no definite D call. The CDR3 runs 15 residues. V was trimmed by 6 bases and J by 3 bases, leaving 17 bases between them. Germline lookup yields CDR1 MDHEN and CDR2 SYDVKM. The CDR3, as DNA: TGTGCCAGCAGCCTTACCTGGGAGCGTCACACTGAAGCTTTCTTT. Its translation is CASSLTWERHTEAFF.

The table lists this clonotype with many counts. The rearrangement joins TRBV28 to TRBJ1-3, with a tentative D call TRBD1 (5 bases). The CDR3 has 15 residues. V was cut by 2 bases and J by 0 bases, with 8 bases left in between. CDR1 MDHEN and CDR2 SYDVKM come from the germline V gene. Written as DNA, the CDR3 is TGTGCCAGCAGTTTACCGGGGGTCTCTGGAAACACCATATATTTT. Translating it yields CASSLPGVSGNTIYF.

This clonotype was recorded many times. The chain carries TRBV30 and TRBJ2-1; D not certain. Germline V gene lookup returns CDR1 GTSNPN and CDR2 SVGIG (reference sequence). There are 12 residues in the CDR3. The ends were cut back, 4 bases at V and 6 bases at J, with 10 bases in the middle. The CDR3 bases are TGTGCCTGGACGCCGGTAGGCAATGAGCAGTTCTTC. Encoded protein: CAWTPVGNEQFF. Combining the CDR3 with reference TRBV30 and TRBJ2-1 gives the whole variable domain SQTIHQWPATLVQPVGSPLSLECTVEGTSNPNLYWYRQAAGRGLQLLFYSVGIGQISSEVPQNLSASRPQDRQFILSSKKLLLSDSGFYLCAWTPVGNEQFFGPGTRLTVL.

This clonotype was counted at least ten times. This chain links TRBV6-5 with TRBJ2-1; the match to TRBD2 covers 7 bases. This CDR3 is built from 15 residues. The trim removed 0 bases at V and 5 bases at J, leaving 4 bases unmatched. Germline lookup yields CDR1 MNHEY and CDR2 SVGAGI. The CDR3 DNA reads TGTGCCAGCAGTTACTCCCTAGCGGTAAACAATGAGCAGTTCTTC. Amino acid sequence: CASSYSLAVNNEQFF.

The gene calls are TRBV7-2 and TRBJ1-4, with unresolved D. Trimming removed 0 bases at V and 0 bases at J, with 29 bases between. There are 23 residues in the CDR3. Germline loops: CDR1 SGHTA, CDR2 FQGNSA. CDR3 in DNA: TGTGCCAGCAGCTTAGCATTCCGCAGAGGGTCGAGGCTTTTATTTGCAACTAATGAAAAACTGTTTTTT. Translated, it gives CASSLAFRRGSRLLFATNEKLFF.

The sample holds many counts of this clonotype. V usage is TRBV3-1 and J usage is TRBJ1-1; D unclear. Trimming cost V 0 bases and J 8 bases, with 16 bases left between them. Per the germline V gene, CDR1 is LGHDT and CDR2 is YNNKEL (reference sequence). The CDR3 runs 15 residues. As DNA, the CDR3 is TGTGCCAGCAGCCAAGATTTCGACAACCCTTGGGAAGCTTTCTTT. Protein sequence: CASSQDFDNPWEAFF.

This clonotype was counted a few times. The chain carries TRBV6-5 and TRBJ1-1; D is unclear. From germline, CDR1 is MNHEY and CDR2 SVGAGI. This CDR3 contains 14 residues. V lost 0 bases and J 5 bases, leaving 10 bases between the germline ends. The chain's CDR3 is CASSYSKRRTEAFF. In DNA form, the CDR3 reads TGTGCCAGCAGTTACTCGAAGCGGAGAACTGAAGCTTTCTTT.

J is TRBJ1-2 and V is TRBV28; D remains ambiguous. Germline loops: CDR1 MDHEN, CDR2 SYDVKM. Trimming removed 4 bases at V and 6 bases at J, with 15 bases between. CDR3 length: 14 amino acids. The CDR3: CASSSRTVRDGYTF. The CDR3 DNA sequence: TGTGCCAGCAGTTCCCGGACCGTCCGGGATGGCTACACCTTC.

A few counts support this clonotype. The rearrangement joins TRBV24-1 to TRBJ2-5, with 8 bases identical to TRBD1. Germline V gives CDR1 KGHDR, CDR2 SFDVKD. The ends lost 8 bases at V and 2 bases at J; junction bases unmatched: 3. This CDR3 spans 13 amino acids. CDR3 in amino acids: CATKDRVQETQYF. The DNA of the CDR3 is TGTGCCACCAAGGACAGGGTACAAGAGACCCAGTACTTC.

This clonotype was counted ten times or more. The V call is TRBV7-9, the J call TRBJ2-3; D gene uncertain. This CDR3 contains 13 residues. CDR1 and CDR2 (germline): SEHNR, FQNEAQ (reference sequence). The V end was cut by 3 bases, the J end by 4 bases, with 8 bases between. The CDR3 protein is CASSLSRADTQYF. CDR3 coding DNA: TGTGCCAGCAGCTTGTCCCGGGCAGATACGCAGTATTTT.

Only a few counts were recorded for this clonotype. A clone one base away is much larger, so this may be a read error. The CDR3 region is CAISPGQDRYEQYF. CDR3 DNA sequence: TGTGCCATCAGCCCGGGACAGGACCGCTACGAGCAGTACTTC. The rearrangement uses TRBV10-3 and TRBJ2-7; 8 bases line up with TRBD1. The CDR3 covers 14 residues. V lost 6 bases and J lost 3; bases outside the gene matches: 7. Looked up from germline, CDR1 is ENHRY and CDR2 is SYGVKD.

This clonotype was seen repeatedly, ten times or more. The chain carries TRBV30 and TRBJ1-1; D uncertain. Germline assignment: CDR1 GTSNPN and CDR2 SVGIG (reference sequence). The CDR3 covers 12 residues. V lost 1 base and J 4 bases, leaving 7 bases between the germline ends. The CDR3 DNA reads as TGTGCCTGGAGTGCCCTGTTCACTGAAGCTTTCTTT. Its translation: CAWSALFTEAFF.

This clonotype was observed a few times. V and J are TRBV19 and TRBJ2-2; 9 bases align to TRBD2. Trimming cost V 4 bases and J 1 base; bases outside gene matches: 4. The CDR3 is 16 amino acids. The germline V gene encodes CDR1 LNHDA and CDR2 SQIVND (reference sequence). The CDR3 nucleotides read TGTGCCAGTAGTAGTTTGACTAGCGGGAACACCGGGGAGCTGTTTTTT. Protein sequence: CASSSLTSGNTGELFF. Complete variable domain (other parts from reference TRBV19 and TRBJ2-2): DGGITQSPKYLFRKEGQNVTLSCEQNLNHDAMYWYRQDPGQGLRLIYYSQIVNDFQKGDIAEGYSVSREKKESFPLTVTSAQKNPTAFYLCASSSLTSGNTGELFFGEGSRLTVL.

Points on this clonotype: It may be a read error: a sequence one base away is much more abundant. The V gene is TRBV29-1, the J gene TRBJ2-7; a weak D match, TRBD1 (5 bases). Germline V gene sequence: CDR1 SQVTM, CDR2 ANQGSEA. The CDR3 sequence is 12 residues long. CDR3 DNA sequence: TGCGGCGTTGAAGTAGGGGCCTACGAGCAGTACTTC. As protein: CGVEVGAYEQYF.

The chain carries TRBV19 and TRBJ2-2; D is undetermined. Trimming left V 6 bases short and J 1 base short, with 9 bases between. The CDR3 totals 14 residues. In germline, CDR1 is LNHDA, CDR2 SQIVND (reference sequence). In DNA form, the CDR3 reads TGTGCCAGTAGGAAAACATTGAACACCGGGGAGCTGTTTTTT. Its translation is CASRKTLNTGELFF.

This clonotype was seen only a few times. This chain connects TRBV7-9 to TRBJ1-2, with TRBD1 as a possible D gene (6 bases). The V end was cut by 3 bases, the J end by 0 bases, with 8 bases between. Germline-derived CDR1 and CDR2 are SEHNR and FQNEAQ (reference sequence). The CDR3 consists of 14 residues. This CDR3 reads CASSFGGSNYGYTF. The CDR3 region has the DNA TGTGCCAGCAGCTTTGGGGGCTCTAACTATGGCTACACCTTC.

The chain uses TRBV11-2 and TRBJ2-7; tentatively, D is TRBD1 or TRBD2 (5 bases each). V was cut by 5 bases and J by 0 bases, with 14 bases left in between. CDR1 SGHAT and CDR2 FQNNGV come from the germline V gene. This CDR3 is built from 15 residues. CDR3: CASSPWDRSSYEQYF. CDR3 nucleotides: TGTGCCAGCAGCCCATGGGACCGGAGCTCCTACGAGCAGTACTTC.

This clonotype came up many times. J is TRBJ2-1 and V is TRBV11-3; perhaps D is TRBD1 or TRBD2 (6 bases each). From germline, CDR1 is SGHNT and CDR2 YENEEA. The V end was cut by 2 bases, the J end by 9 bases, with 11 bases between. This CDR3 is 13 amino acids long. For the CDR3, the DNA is TGTGCCAGCAGCTTAAGTTGGGGGGCTGAGCAGTTCTTC. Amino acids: CASSLSWGAEQFF. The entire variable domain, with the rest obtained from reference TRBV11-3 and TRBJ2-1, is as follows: EAGVVQSPRYKIIEKKQPVAFWCNPISGHNTLYWYLQNLGQGPELLIRYENEEAVDDSQLPKDRFSAERLKGVDSTLKIQPAELGDSAVYLCASSLSWGAEQFFGPGTRLTVL.

The CDR3 nucleotides read TGTGCCAGCAGTTTACCAGCATTGGAGCCCCAGCATTTT. Translating it yields CASSLPALEPQHF. The V gene is TRBV28, the J gene TRBJ1-5; D remains ambiguous. Trimming removed 2 bases from V and 8 bases from J, with 10 bases in between. Germline V CDR1 and CDR2: MDHEN, SYDVKM. The CDR3 is 13 residues long.

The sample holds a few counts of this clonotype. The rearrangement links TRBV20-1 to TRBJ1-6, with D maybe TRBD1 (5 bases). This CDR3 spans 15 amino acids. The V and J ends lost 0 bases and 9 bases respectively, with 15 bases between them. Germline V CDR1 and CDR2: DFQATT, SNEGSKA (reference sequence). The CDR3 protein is CSARDQWGEGSPLHF. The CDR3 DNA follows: TGCAGTGCTAGAGATCAATGGGGGGAAGGTTCACCCCTCCACTTT.